The 3 T cell receptor beta chains presented below share a single source sample, sequenced in a study of blood T cell repertoires in COVID-19. Clones were read by immunoSEQ multiplex PCR, and TCRdb kept only the in-frame ones, dropping some. The data hold about 250,000 clones, with 88% observed a single time. Sequencing was performed on peripheral blood. These receptors were collected from a woman aged 25 to 39 with COVID-19, enrolled during active disease.

This clone showed up just a few times. This chain uses TRBV7-9 with TRBJ2-2; 9 bases match TRBD1. The CDR3 has 14 amino acids. The germline gives CDR1 SEHNR, CDR2 FQNEAQ (reference sequence). Germline trimming cut 9 bases from V and 1 base from J; bases unmatched to any gene: 3. The CDR3, as DNA: TGTGCCAGTCGGGACAGGGTGAACACCGGGGAGCTGTTTTTT. Its protein is CASRDRVNTGELFF. The full variable domain, its missing parts supplied by reference TRBV7-9 and TRBJ2-2, is DTGVSQNPRHKITKRGQNVTFRCDPISEHNRLYWYRQTLGQGPEFLTYFQNEAQLEKSRLLSDRFSAERPKGSFSTLEIQRTEQGDSAMYLCASRDRVNTGELFFGEGSRLTVL.

The CDR3 DNA is TGTGCCAGCAGTTTATCAACCCTAGCGGGACGGGGCAATGAGCAGTTCTTC. It is translated as CASSLSTLAGRGNEQFF. The rearrangement uses TRBV27 and TRBJ2-1; 9 positions match TRBD2. Germline trimming cut 0 bases from V and 6 bases from J; bases unmatched to any gene: 9. The CDR3 spans 17 residues. The germline V gene encodes CDR1 MNHEY and CDR2 SMNVEV (reference sequence).

The gene calls are TRBV5-1 and TRBJ2-1, with 10 bases that match TRBD2. The germline V gene encodes CDR1 SGHRS and CDR2 YFSETQ. The CDR3 totals 16 residues. Trimming took 0 bases from V and 7 from J; bases not matched to a gene: 7. The CDR3 coding sequence is TGCGCCAGCAGCTTGGAGAGCGGGAGGGATAAGAATGAGCAGTTCTTC. This translates into CASSLESGRDKNEQFF.